This T cell receptor beta chain was observed in a study of blood T cell repertoires in COVID-19. The overall study: Acute-phase and convalescent COVID-19 samples originated in the United States, Italy and Spain.

The CDR3 contains 14 residues. The ends lost 4 bases at V and 10 bases at J; junction bases unmatched: 13. Germline V gene lookup returns CDR1 MDHEN and CDR2 SYDVKM. Profiling relied on immunoSEQ multiplex PCR, and the TCRdb table lists in-frame clones only, not all of them. The sample includes about 33,000 clones, 88% of them seen just once. The sequenced sample consisted of peripheral blood. The chain recombines TRBV28 with TRBJ2-7; 7 nucleotides match TRBD2. This receptor was obtained from a human donor in a cohort sampled during active COVID-19. This CDR3 is CASSSTGLVGKQYF. The CDR3 DNA reads TGTGCCAGCAGTTCCACCGGACTAGTCGGAAAACAGTACTTC.